The 8 T cell receptor beta chains in this list originate from one sample, sequenced in a study of blood T cell repertoires in COVID-19. Sequencing used immunoSEQ multiplex PCR; TCRdb keeps in-frame clones, though not all of them. The sample contains about 140,000 clones, roughly 84% of which appear only once. The sample taken for sequencing was peripheral blood. The receptors originated from a man aged 55 to 70 with active or convalescent COVID-19.

This chain links TRBV27 with TRBJ1-6; 7 bases align to TRBD1. CDR1 is MNHEY, CDR2 SMNVEV, per germline (reference sequence). CDR3 length: 16 residues. The V segment lost 1 base and the J segment 7 bases; nucleotides outside the gene matches: 7. The CDR3 spells CASSLWAGQWNSPLHF. CDR3 in DNA: TGTGCCAGCAGTTTATGGGCGGGACAGTGGAATTCACCCCTCCACTTT.

The chain employs TRBV29-1 and TRBJ1-2; no clear D gene. The CDR3 consists of 11 residues. CDR1 is SQVTM and CDR2 is ANQGSEA in the germline V gene. The germline V and J ends were trimmed by 4 bases and 8 bases, with 11 bases remaining between them. The CDR3 DNA sequence: TGCAGCGTTGGAGGGAGGGCCGGCTACACCTTC. Its protein product is CSVGGRAGYTF.

The J gene is TRBJ2-3, the V gene TRBV10-1; 9 bases line up with TRBD2. The CDR3 consists of 15 residues. Per germline, CDR1 WNHNN and CDR2 SYGVQD (reference sequence). Trimming removed 5 bases from V and 2 bases from J; junction bases left unmatched: 5. CDR3 in DNA: TGCGCCAGCAGTACGACTAGCGGCTTCACAGATACGCAGTATTTT. It yields the protein CASSTTSGFTDTQYF.

The V and J genes are TRBV6-1 and TRBJ2-3; the match to TRBD2 covers 11 bases. V shed 2 bases, J shed 5 bases, and the junction held 9 bases outside the gene matches. The germline V gene has CDR1 MNHNS and CDR2 SASEGT. This CDR3 comprises 17 residues. CDR3 nucleotide sequence: TGTGCCAGCAGTGAAAATCCTAGCGGGAGGACCCGAGATACGCAGTATTTT. This translates into CASSENPSGRTRDTQYF.

Details on this clone: The sample carries other DNA sequences with the same CDR3. The J gene is TRBJ2-7, the V gene TRBV3-1 (or the pseudogene TRBV3-2), with D unresolved. There are 14 residues in the CDR3. V lost 1 base and J lost 0, with 7 bases in between. The germline V gene has CDR1 LGHDT and CDR2 YNNKEL (reference sequence). The CDR3 here is CASSQGLSSYEQYF. The DNA of the CDR3 is TGTGCCAGCAGCCAAGGACTGAGCTCCTACGAGCAGTACTTC.

This rearrangement joins TRBV7-2 to TRBJ2-2, with 11 bases fitting TRBD1. CDR3 length: 18 amino acids. The junction had 13 bases not matched to a gene; V was cut back by 5 bases and J by 5 bases. Germline V gene data show CDR1 as SGHTA and CDR2 as FQGNSA. CDR3 DNA sequence: TGTGCCAGCAGCCAGACCAAGCCCGGGACAGGGGGGACCGGGGAGCTGTTTTTT. It specifies CASSQTKPGTGGTGELFF.

This chain connects TRBV7-8 to TRBJ1-6; D not resolved. The V and J ends lost 1 base and 7 bases respectively, with 11 bases between them. The CDR3 has 15 amino acids. Germline values: CDR1 SGHVS, CDR2 FQNEAQ. The CDR3 coding sequence is TGTGCCAGCAGCTTAGATGTTGAGGGAAATTCACCCCTCCACTTT. Translation gives CASSLDVEGNSPLHF.

This clone appeared once. This sequence joins TRBV19 and TRBJ2-6; TRBD1 agrees at 9 bases. The CDR3 loop spans 16 amino acids. Germline CDR1 LNHDA, CDR2 SQIVND (reference sequence). Unmatched junction bases numbered 7, after V lost 10 bases and J lost 0 bases. The CDR3 DNA is TGTGCCACCCGGGACAGGGTGCTCTCTGGGGCCAACGTCCTGACTTTC. Translated: CATRDRVLSGANVLTF.